This T cell receptor beta chain was profiled in a study of sequential checkpoint blockade in melanoma (dated by TCRdb to between 2019 and 2020). Looking at the study overall: Patients were randomized 1:1 to first-line nivolumab followed by ipilimumab (arm A) or ipilimumab followed by nivolumab (arm B). Maintenance nivolumab was given following each of the two trial sequences. General conclusions and limits of the study: Larger, independent patient cohorts are needed to validate the response-prediction model that combines TCR metrics and mutation burden.

TCRbeta CDR3 regions were immunosequenced from genomic DNA with the immunoSEQ Assay. Before high-throughput sequencing, the genomic DNA was amplified using bias-controlled multiplex PCR. The authors' analysis ran thus. To quantify the absolute abundance of each unique TCRbeta CDR3 region, the sequences were collapsed and filtered. Clonality, defined as 1 minus Pielou's evenness, was calculated using only productive rearrangements. A previously published method was used to identify clones with significantly greater frequencies in on-treatment samples than in baseline samples. Sourced from immuneACCESS, this table was stored by TCRdb with only in-frame sequences that have V and J called. A share of the clones is absent; for the studies checked, an unresolved V gene accounts for under half, and the remainder has no known explanation. V and J calls and clone size are as listed in that table; D and trimming were resolved from the DNA. The sample table shows tens of thousands of clones, and roughly 86% are seen once. The biggest ten clones account for around 10% of the sample.

According to the study, the label for this sample's treatment or condition signals: randomized to nivolumab then ipilimumab (arm A) or the reverse (arm B). No trial patient had received prior DNA-damaging chemotherapy. On a FACS Aria II flow cytometer, live CD3+CD8+ cells that were negative for CD19 and CD56 were sorted from thawed PBMCs. The samples were obtained from melanoma patients enrolled in CheckMate 064, an open-label, randomized phase II trial testing sequential checkpoint blockade. Leukapheresis was used to collect peripheral blood mononuclear cells, which were then purified with Ficoll-Paque and frozen in human serum with 10% DMSO. Right after sorting, the blood CD3+CD8+ cells were verified to be >95% pure, and DNA extraction followed. This clone has just one count. Its binding antigen is unknown. Base qualities are not recorded, but no much larger clone differs from it by a single base.

V lost 1 base and J lost 4 bases, and the count of bases not matched to a germline gene is 24. The CDR3 runs 22 residues from the cysteine to the phenylalanine. CDR3 DNA is the only sequence kept; it has 66 bases, read in frame from the first base. From the germline V gene (reference sequence), CDR1 is PRHDT and CDR2 is FYEKMQ. The receptor was isolated from a human donor with melanoma. In this chain, TRBV13 is recombined with TRBJ2-3; 9 bases in the middle match TRBD2. The input for sequencing was CD8+ T cells sorted from blood (inferred from file names), taken from a patient given nivolumab and ipilimumab in sequence. The sequenced DNA is TGTGCCAGCAGCTTAGCTTTTAGGTGGTCTAGCGGGGCGCCAAGTGGAGCAGATACGCAGTATTTT. It is translated as CASSLAFRWSSGAPSGADTQYF.